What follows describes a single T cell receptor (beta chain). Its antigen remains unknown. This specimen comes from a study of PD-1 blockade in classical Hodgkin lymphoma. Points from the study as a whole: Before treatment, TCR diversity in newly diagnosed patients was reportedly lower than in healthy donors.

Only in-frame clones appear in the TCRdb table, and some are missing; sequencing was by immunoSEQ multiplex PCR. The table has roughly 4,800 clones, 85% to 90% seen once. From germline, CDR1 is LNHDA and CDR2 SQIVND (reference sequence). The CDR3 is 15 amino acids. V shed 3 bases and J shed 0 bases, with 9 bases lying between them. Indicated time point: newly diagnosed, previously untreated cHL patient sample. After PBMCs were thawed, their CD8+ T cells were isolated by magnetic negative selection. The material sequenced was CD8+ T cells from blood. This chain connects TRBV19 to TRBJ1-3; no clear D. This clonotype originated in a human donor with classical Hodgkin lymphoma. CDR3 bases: TGTGCCAGTAGTATCTTTTCAAGCTCTGGAAACACCATATATTTT. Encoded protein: CASSIFSSSGNTIYF.